The 20 T cell receptor beta chains below come from one sample, sequenced in a study of lymphopenia after photon versus proton radiotherapy. Repertoires were generated with immunoSEQ multiplex PCR, while TCRdb's copy carries only in-frame clones and drops some. In the table there are 15,000 or so clones, approximately 90% of which are singletons. The sample here was peripheral blood, taken from a patient treated with proton-based radiotherapy. The receptor set was obtained from a man in his 70s with pancreatic cancer.

The chain links TRBV9 to TRBJ2-2; tentatively, D is TRBD2 (5 bases). CDR1 is SGDLS and CDR2 is YYNGEE in the germline V gene. V dropped 4 bases and J dropped 4 bases, with 17 bases sitting between them. This CDR3 spans 16 amino acids. In DNA, the CDR3 is TGTGCCAGCAGCCCGACCCGAGGGCCCTCCACCGGGGAGCTGTTTTTT. It yields the protein CASSPTRGPSTGELFF.

V is TRBV9 and J is TRBJ2-6; no clear D gene. This CDR3 region has 13 residues. Germline CDR1 is SGDLS and CDR2 is YYNGEE. The V end lost 3 bases, the J end lost 4 bases, and 5 bases lay between the germline ends. The CDR3 sequence is CASSGSGANVLTF. CDR3 DNA: TGTGCCAGCAGCGGATCCGGGGCCAACGTCCTGACTTTC.

A single count supports this clone. This chain joins TRBV5-1 and TRBJ2-3, with 9 positions matching TRBD1. This CDR3 is 16 amino acids long. CDR1 and CDR2 from the germline V gene are SGHRS and YFSETQ. V lost 4 bases, J lost 4 bases, and 10 bases stayed unmatched. For the CDR3, the DNA is TGCGCCAGCAGCCTATTTGGGACAGGGATAGCAGATACGCAGTATTTT. It is translated as CASSLFGTGIADTQYF.

The V and J genes are TRBV2 and TRBJ2-1; the D call may be TRBD1 or TRBD2 (6 bases each). Germline CDR1 and CDR2: SNHLY and FYNNEI. The CDR3 is 15 amino acids. Trimming cost V 6 bases and J 3 bases, with 15 bases left between them. The CDR3 DNA reads TGTGCCAGCAGCAAACCCGGAGGGGGCTACAATGAGCAGTTCTTC. This encodes CASSKPGGGYNEQFF.

The genes are TRBV30 and TRBJ1-1; D is undetermined. V was cut by 3 bases and J by 1 base, with 15 bases left in between. The CDR3 length is 15 residues. The V gene's germline CDR1 is GTSNPN and CDR2 SVGIG (reference sequence). CDR3 loop: CAWSPRLNRNTEAFF. The CDR3 DNA sequence: TGTGCCTGGAGCCCGCGTCTCAACAGGAACACTGAAGCTTTCTTT.

The genes are TRBV9 and TRBJ2-6; no definite D call. CDR3 length: 12 residues. Trimming removed 3 bases at V and 4 bases at J, with 2 bases between. From germline, CDR1 is SGDLS and CDR2 YYNGEE. This CDR3 is CASSGGANVLTF. In DNA form, the CDR3 reads TGTGCCAGCAGCGGCGGGGCCAACGTCCTGACTTTC.

The J gene is TRBJ2-7, the V gene TRBV7-2; 9 nucleotides match TRBD1. The junction had 2 bases not matched to a gene; V was cut back by 4 bases and J by 1 base. The germline V gene has CDR1 SGHTA and CDR2 FQGNSA. The CDR3 consists of 14 residues. DNA for the CDR3: TGTGCCAGCAGCTGGGACAGGGAATCCTACGAGCAGTACTTC. Amino acid sequence: CASSWDRESYEQYF.

V gene TRBV2 combines with J gene TRBJ1-5, with D maybe TRBD1 (5 bases). V lost 3 bases, J lost 6 bases, and 9 bases lay in between. Germline V CDR1 and CDR2: SNHLY, FYNNEI. The CDR3 covers 13 residues. CDR3 region: CASSDRGSQPQHF. The CDR3 DNA reads as TGTGCCAGCAGTGATCGGGGGTCTCAGCCCCAGCATTTT.

The gene calls are TRBV19 and TRBJ2-7; 8 bases line up with TRBD1. Germline values: CDR1 LNHDA, CDR2 SQIVND (reference sequence). The V and J ends lost 3 bases and 4 bases, in that order; junction bases with no gene match: 8. This CDR3 has 15 amino acids. CDR3 nucleotide sequence: TGTGCCAGTAGTATTGCCTCCCAGGGGGCTTACGAGCAGTACTTC. Translation: CASSIASQGAYEQYF. Based on the CDR3 plus reference TRBV19 and TRBJ2-7, the full variable domain is DGGITQSPKYLFRKEGQNVTLSCEQNLNHDAMYWYRQDPGQGLRLIYYSQIVNDFQKGDIAEGYSVSREKKESFPLTVTSAQKNPTAFYLCASSIASQGAYEQYFGPGTRLTVT.

This clone occurred once. This sequence joins TRBV6-1 and TRBJ1-1, with 7 bases that match TRBD1. The trim removed 2 bases at V and 11 bases at J, leaving 14 bases unmatched. CDR1 and CDR2 (germline): MNHNS, SASEGT. The CDR3 has 15 residues. CDR3 residues: CASSEMTGPLMGAFF. Written as DNA, the CDR3 is TGTGCCAGCAGTGAAATGACAGGGCCCCTAATGGGGGCTTTCTTT.

This clone was counted a single time. The chain employs TRBV11-2 and TRBJ2-1, with TRBD2 matching 13 bases. The CDR3 contains 18 residues. Germline V lookup: CDR1 SGHAT, CDR2 FQNNGV. V gave up 1 base and J gave up 8 bases; unmatched junction bases: 11. In DNA, the CDR3 is TGTGCCAGCAGCTTAGTGATGAGTCGGGGACTAGCGGGATATGAGCAGTTCTTC. Translating it yields CASSLVMSRGLAGYEQFF.

The chain couples TRBV5-1 to TRBJ2-4; perhaps TRBD1 as D (6 bases). Trimming shortened V by 0 bases and J by 8 bases, and 6 bases separated the two germline ends. The CDR3 runs to 12 residues. Germline V gene data show CDR1 as SGHRS and CDR2 as YFSETQ. Here the CDR3 DNA reads TGCGCCAGCAGCTTGGACAGGGACATTCAGTACTTC. As protein: CASSLDRDIQYF.

The chain recombines TRBV11-3 with TRBJ2-7, with D possibly being TRBD1 (5 bases). Germline CDR1 SGHNT, CDR2 YENEEA. The CDR3 is made up of 16 amino acids. Trimming stripped 1 base from V and 3 bases from J, with 16 bases between. CDR3 loop: CASSLASVRVHYEQYF. DNA of the CDR3: TGTGCCAGCAGCTTAGCGTCGGTCAGGGTCCACTACGAGCAGTACTTC.

The chain uses TRBV5-6 and TRBJ2-5; D may be TRBD1 (6 bases). V was trimmed by 6 bases and J by 3 bases, leaving 12 bases between them. Germline V gene data show CDR1 as SGHDT and CDR2 as YYEEEE. The CDR3 spans 13 residues. The CDR3 bases are TGTGCCAGCAACTACAGGGTTGAAGAGACCCAGTACTTC. Translation gives CASNYRVEETQYF.

As to this clone: Other DNA sequences in the same sample also yield this CDR3. The chain combines TRBV19 with TRBJ1-6; D unresolved. From germline, CDR1 is LNHDA and CDR2 SQIVND (reference sequence). The CDR3 has 17 amino acids. V lost 5 bases and J lost 5, with 19 bases in between. The CDR3 reads CASSARQGLTNNSPLHF. CDR3 nucleotides: TGTGCCAGTAGTGCCAGACAAGGATTAACAAATAATTCACCCCTCCACTTT.

The V call is TRBV4-2, the J call TRBJ1-5, with TRBD1 matching over 9 bases. The germline CDR1 and CDR2 sequences are LGHNA and YNFKEQ. Trimming at V came to 3 bases and at J to 4 bases, leaving 4 bases not matched to a gene. CDR3 length equals 15 residues. Written as DNA, the CDR3 is TGTGCCAGCAGCCAGGACAGGGGCGTTAATCAGCCCCAGCATTTT. Its translation is CASSQDRGVNQPQHF.

This chain joins TRBV7-9 and TRBJ1-5; no firm D call. This CDR3 region has 13 residues. V was trimmed by 3 bases and J by 0 bases, leaving 3 bases between them. Germline loops: CDR1 SEHNR, CDR2 FQNEAQ (reference sequence). DNA for the CDR3: TGTGCCAGCAGCTTGAGTAGCAATCAGCCCCAGCATTTT. Translation gives CASSLSSNQPQHF.

This chain uses TRBV11-3 with TRBJ2-5; 7 positions agree with TRBD2. The J call may not be correct, given that the DNA end is closer to TRBJ2-7. Germline CDR1 reads SGHNT; CDR2 reads YENEEA. CDR3 length: 13 amino acids. The CDR3 here is CASTPFPGGEQYF. The CDR3 region has the DNA TGTGCCAGCACCCCTTTCCCGGGGGGCGAGCAGTACTTC.

Only a few counts were recorded for this clone. The gene calls are TRBV7-8 and TRBJ2-7; no clear D gene. CDR3 size: 11 residues. Per germline, CDR1 SGHVS and CDR2 FQNEAQ. V was pared by 1 base and J by 8 bases, with 6 bases between. This chain's CDR3 is CASSLGQKQYF. CDR3 bases: TGTGCCAGCAGCTTAGGACAAAAGCAGTACTTC.

The chain combines TRBV2 with TRBJ1-6; a weak D match, TRBD1 (6 bases). Germline loops: CDR1 SNHLY, CDR2 FYNNEI. Trimming took 6 bases from V and 9 from J, leaving 15 bases between them. The length of the CDR3 is 14 residues. The CDR3 DNA reads as TGTGCCAGCAGCGCACAGGGTTTGACTTCACCCCTCCACTTT. This sequence encodes CASSAQGLTSPLHF.